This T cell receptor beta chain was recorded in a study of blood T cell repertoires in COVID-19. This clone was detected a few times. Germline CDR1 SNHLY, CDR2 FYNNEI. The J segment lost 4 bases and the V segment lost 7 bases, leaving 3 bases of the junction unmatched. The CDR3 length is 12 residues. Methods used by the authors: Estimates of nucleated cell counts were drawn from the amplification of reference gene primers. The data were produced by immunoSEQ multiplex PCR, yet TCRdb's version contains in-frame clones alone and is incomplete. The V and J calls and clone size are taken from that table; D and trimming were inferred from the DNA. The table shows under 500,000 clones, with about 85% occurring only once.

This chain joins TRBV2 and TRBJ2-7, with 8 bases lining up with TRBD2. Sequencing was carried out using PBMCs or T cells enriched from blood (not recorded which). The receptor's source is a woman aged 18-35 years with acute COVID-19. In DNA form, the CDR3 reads TGTGCCAGCACGGCGGGGGGATACGAGCAGTACTTC. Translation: CASTAGGYEQYF.